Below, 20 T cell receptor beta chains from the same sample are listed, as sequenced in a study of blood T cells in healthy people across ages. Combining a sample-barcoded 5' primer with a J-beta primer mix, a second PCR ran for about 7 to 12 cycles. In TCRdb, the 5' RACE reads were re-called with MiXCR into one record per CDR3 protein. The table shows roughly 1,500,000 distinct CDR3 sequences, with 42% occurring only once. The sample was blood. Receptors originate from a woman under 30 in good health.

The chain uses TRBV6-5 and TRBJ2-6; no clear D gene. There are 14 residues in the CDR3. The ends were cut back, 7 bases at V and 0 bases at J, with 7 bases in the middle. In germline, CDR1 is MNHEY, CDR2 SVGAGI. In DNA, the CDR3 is TGTGCCAGCACCACGAGCTCTGGGGCCAACGTCCTGACTTTC. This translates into CASTTSSGANVLTF.

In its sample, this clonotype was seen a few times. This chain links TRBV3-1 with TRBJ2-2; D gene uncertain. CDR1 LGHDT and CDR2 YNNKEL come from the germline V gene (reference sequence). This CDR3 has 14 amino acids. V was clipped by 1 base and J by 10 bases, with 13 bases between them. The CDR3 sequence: CASSQGTPGPELFF. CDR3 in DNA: TGTGCCAGCAGCCAAGGGACCCCCGGGCCGGAGCTGTTTTTT.

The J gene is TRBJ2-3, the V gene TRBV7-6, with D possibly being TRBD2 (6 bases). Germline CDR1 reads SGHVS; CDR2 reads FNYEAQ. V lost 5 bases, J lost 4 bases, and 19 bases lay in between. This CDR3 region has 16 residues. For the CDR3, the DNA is TGTGCCAGCAGCCCCCCGGTTGGGGGGAGGTCAGATACGCAGTATTTT. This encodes CASSPPVGGRSDTQYF.

For the CDR3, the DNA is TGTGCCAGCAGTTGGGGGACAGGGCACTCCTACGAGCAGTACTTC. This codes for CASSWGTGHSYEQYF. The chain uses TRBV6-6 and TRBJ2-7; 9 nucleotides agree with TRBD1. Germline V gene lookup returns CDR1 MNHNY and CDR2 SVGAGI (reference sequence). V shed 4 bases and J 0 bases; nucleotides not matched to a gene: 4. The CDR3 runs to 15 residues.

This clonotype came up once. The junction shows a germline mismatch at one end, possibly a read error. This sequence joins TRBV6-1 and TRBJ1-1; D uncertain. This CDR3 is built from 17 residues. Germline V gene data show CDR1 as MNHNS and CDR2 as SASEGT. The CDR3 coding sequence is TGTGCCAGCAGTGGTGTTTATTTGGGCAGGTCGAACACTGAGGCTTTCTTT. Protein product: CASSGVYLGRSNTEAFF.

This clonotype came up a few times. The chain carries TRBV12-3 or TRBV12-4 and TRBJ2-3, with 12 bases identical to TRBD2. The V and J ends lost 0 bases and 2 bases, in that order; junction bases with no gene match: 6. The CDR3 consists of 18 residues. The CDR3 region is CASSLAQGLAGHTDTQYF. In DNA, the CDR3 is TGTGCCAGCAGTTTAGCCCAAGGACTAGCGGGGCACACAGATACGCAGTATTTT.

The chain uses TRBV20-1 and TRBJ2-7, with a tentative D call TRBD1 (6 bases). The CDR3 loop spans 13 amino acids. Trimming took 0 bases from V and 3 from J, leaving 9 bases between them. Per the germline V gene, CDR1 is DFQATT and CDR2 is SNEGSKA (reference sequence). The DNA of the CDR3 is TGCAGTGCTAGAGAAGGACAGAACTACGAGCAGTACTTC. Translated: CSAREGQNYEQYF.

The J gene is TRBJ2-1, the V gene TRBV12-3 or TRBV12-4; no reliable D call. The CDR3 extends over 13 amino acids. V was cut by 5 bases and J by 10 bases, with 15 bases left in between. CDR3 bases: TGTGCCAGCAGTCGAAATAAGGGTGGCGAGCAGTTCTTC. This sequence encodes CASSRNKGGEQFF.

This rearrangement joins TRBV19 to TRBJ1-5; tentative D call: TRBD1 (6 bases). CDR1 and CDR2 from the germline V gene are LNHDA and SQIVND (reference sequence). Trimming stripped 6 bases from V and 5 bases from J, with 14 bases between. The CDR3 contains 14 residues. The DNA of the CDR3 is TGTGCCAGTAGGGTACTGGACAGAGATCAGCCCCAGCATTTT. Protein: CASRVLDRDQPQHF.

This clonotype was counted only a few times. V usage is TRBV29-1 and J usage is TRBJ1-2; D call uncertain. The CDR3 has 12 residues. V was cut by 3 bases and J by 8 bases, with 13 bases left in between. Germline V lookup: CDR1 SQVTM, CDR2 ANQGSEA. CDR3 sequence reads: CSVDSGLEGYTF. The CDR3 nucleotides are TGCAGCGTTGATTCTGGGTTAGAGGGCTACACCTTC.

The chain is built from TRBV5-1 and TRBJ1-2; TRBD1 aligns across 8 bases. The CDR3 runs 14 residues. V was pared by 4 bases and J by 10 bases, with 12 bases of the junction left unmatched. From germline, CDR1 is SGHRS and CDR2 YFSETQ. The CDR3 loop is CASSTGQGGYPYTF. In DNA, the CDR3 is TGCGCCAGCAGCACCGGACAGGGCGGTTACCCCTACACCTTC.

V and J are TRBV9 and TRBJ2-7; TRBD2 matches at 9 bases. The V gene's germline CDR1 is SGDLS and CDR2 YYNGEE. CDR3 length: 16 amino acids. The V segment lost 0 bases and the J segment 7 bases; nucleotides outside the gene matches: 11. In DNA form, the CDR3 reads TGTGCCAGCAGCGTAGGTGCGGGAGGGTGGGACAATGAGCAGTACTTC. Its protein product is CASSVGAGGWDNEQYF.

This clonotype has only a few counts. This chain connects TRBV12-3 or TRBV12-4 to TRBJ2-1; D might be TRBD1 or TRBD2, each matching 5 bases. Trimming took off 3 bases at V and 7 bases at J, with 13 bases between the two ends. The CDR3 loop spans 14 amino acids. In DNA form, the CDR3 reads TGTGCCAGCAGTTTTCGGGGCCAATCGAATGAGCAGTTCTTC. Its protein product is CASSFRGQSNEQFF.

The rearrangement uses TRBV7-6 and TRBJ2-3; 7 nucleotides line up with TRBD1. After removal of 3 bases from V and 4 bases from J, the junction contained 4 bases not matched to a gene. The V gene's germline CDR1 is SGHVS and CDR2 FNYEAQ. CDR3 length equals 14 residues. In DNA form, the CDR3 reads TGTGCCAGCAGCTTGGGGACAGCGCCAGATACGCAGTATTTT. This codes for CASSLGTAPDTQYF.

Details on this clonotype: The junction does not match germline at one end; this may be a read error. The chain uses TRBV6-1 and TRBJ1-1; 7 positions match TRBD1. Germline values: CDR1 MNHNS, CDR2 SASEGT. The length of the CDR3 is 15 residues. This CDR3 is CASSLALGQASEVFF. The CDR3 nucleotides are TGTGCCAGCAGCCTCGCACTCGGACAGGCGAGTGAAGTTTTCTTT.

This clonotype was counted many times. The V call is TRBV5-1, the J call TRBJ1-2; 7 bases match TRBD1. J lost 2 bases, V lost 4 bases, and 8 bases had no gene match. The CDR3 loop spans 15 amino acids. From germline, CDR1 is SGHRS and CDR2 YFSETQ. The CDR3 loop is CASSAGDSQNYGYTF. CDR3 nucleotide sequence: TGCGCCAGCAGCGCGGGGGACAGCCAAAACTATGGCTACACCTTC.

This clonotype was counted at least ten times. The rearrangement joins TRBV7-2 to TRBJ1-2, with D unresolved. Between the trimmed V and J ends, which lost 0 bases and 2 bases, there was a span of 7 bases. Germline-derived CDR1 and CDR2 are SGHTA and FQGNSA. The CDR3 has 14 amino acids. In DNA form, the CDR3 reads TGTGCCAGCAGCTTAGCCACAGTCAACTATGGCTACACCTTC. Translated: CASSLATVNYGYTF.

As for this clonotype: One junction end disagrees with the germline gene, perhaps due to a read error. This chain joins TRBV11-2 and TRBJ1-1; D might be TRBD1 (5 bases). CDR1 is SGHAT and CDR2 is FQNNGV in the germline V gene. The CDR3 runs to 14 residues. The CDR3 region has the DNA TGTGCCAGCAGCTTCGGGGGTATGGACACTGAAGCTATCTTT. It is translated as CASSFGGMDTEAIF.

Here the CDR3 DNA reads TGCAGTGCGCAACTGACAGGGACCCCTATGCAGTACTTC. Residues: CSAQLTGTPMQYF. This chain joins TRBV20-1 and TRBJ2-5, with 7 positions matching TRBD1. The CDR3 runs to 13 residues. The V segment lost 6 bases and the J segment 11 bases; nucleotides outside the gene matches: 15. CDR1 is DFQATT, CDR2 SNEGSKA, per germline (reference sequence).

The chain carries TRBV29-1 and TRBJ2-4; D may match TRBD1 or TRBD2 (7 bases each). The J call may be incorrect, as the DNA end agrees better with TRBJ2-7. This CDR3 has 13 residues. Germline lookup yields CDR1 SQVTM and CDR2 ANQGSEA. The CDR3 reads CSVVKSGTVEQYF. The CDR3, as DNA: TGCAGCGTAGTTAAGAGCGGGACAGTCGAGCAGTACTTC.